These 23 T cell receptor beta chains share one sample of origin, sequenced in a study of blood T cell repertoires in COVID-19. The protocol was immunoSEQ multiplex PCR, while the TCRdb copy is restricted to in-frame clones and leaves out a portion. The table records 130,000 to 150,000 clones, over 75% of them present only once. What was sequenced was peripheral blood. The receptors come from a woman between 50 and 59 years old with acute or convalescent COVID-19.

The genes are TRBV19 and TRBJ2-3, with D maybe TRBD1 (5 bases). CDR1 LNHDA and CDR2 SQIVND come from the germline V gene (reference sequence). V lost 6 bases and J 7 bases, leaving 11 bases between the germline ends. CDR3 length: 12 amino acids. CDR3 protein: CASSQGRNTQYF. CDR3 sequence (DNA): TGTGCCAGTAGCCAGGGTAGGAATACGCAGTATTTT.

J is TRBJ1-1 and V is TRBV28, with TRBD1 matching over 8 bases. The CDR3 totals 16 residues. The germline V gene encodes CDR1 MDHEN and CDR2 SYDVKM. V was pared by 0 bases and J by 5 bases, with 8 bases of the junction left unmatched. CDR3 coding DNA: TGTGCCAGCAGTTTATGGCTAACAGGGGGGGGAACTGAAGCTTTCTTT. It specifies CASSLWLTGGGTEAFF.

The genes are TRBV27 and TRBJ2-5, with TRBD2 matching 10 bases. Trimming at V came to 4 bases and at J to 4 bases, leaving 18 bases not matched to a gene. This CDR3 is 19 amino acids long. The germline gives CDR1 MNHEY, CDR2 SMNVEV (reference sequence). The CDR3 nucleotides are TGTGCCAGCAGTTCGGCCGGGTGGAGCGGGGGGGCCCCCCGAGAGACCCAGTACTTC. Its protein product is CASSSAGWSGGAPRETQYF.

The V call is TRBV7-9, the J call TRBJ1-1; 8 positions agree with TRBD1. This CDR3 is 16 amino acids long. CDR1 and CDR2 from the germline V gene are SEHNR and FQNEAQ (reference sequence). The J segment lost 3 bases and the V segment lost 9 bases, leaving 15 bases of the junction unmatched. The CDR3, as DNA: TGTGCCAGTTCTTTAAGAGCCAGGGGGCCGCACACTGAAGCTTTCTTT. It is translated as CASSLRARGPHTEAFF.

This chain joins TRBV10-3 and TRBJ2-2; 7 bases agree with TRBD2. This CDR3 spans 15 amino acids. The germline gives CDR1 ENHRY, CDR2 SYGVKD. V lost 4 bases and J lost 4; bases outside the gene matches: 6. The DNA of the CDR3 is TGTGCCATCAGTGGCCGGGACTATGCCACCGGGGAGCTGTTTTTT. Translation gives CAISGRDYATGELFF.

This chain links TRBV28 with TRBJ1-4, with D tentatively TRBD1 (6 bases). There are 15 residues in the CDR3. Germline CDR1 and CDR2: MDHEN and SYDVKM. V lost 6 bases, J lost 2 bases, and 13 bases lay in between. CDR3 coding DNA: TGTGCCAGCAGATCCGTCAGGGGCACTAATGAAAAACTGTTTTTT. Its translation is CASRSVRGTNEKLFF.

This chain uses TRBV4-1 with TRBJ1-4; D is undetermined. This CDR3 is built from 13 residues. V lost 4 bases to trimming and J lost 8 bases, with 11 bases between them. Germline loops: CDR1 MGHRA, CDR2 YSYEKL. In DNA form, the CDR3 reads TGCGCCAGCAGCCCTTTAGGAGGGGAAAAACTGTTTTTT. It yields the protein CASSPLGGEKLFF.

This clone was picked up one time. The CDR3 DNA is TGTGCCACGAGTGTTAGCGGGAGTGCGAGAAATGAGCAGTTCTTC. Its translation: CATSVSGSARNEQFF. The genes are TRBV19 and TRBJ2-1, with 9 positions matching TRBD2. This CDR3 has 15 amino acids. CDR1 and CDR2 from the germline V gene are LNHDA and SQIVND (reference sequence). With 10 bases clipped from V and 7 bases from J, the junction kept 14 bases outside the gene matches.

The genes are TRBV5-1 and TRBJ1-1; tentative D call: TRBD1 (5 bases). Germline V gene lookup returns CDR1 SGHRS and CDR2 YFSETQ. This CDR3 has 13 residues. The germline V and J ends were trimmed by 5 bases and 0 bases, with 8 bases remaining between them. The CDR3 spells CASRGVMNTEAFF. In DNA, the CDR3 is TGCGCCAGCAGAGGGGTAATGAACACTGAAGCTTTCTTT.

The chain carries TRBV24-1 and TRBJ2-5, with D possibly TRBD1 on 5 matching bases. The CDR3 is 16 residues long. Trimming removed 0 bases at V and 2 bases at J, with 12 bases between. From germline, CDR1 is KGHDR and CDR2 SFDVKD. The chain's CDR3 is CATSDLIGARQETQYF. The CDR3 nucleotides read TGTGCCACCAGTGATTTGATAGGGGCCCGACAAGAGACCCAGTACTTC.

As regards this clone: The same CDR3 can be traced to other DNA sequences in this sample. The rearrangement joins TRBV7-2 to TRBJ1-5, with D possibly being TRBD1 (5 bases). V was trimmed by 3 bases and J by 2 bases, leaving 5 bases between them. Germline CDR1 reads SGHTA; CDR2 reads FQGNSA. The CDR3 consists of 13 residues. The CDR3 DNA follows: TGTGCCAGCAGCTTCAGGGGCAATCAGCCCCAGCATTTT. Translating gives CASSFRGNQPQHF. Based on the CDR3 plus reference TRBV7-2 and TRBJ1-5, the full variable domain is GAGVSQSPSNKVTEKGKDVELRCDPISGHTALYWYRQSLGQGLEFLIYFQGNSAPDKSGLPSDRFSAERTGGSVSTLTIQRTQQEDSAVYLCASSFRGNQPQHFGDGTRLSIL.

CDR3 DNA sequence: TGTGCCAGCAGCCTAGGCGGGGTTGGCTACACCTTC. Its translation: CASSLGGVGYTF. The rearrangement uses TRBV7-3 and TRBJ1-2; no firm D call. V lost 5 bases to trimming and J lost 7 bases, with 11 bases between them. The CDR3 spans 12 residues. In germline, CDR1 is SGHTA, CDR2 FQGTGA.

J is TRBJ2-3 and V is TRBV4-2; D unclear. The V gene lost 2 bases and the J gene lost 0 bases, with 6 bases spanning the gap. The CDR3 is 14 residues long. Germline CDR1 is LGHNA and CDR2 is YNFKEQ. The CDR3 is CASSQTGSTDTQYF. The CDR3 DNA reads as TGTGCCAGCAGCCAAACCGGGAGCACAGATACGCAGTATTTT.

The chain uses TRBV2 and TRBJ1-1; D unresolved. Deletions cut 4 bases from V and 0 bases from J, with 6 bases between. CDR1 SNHLY and CDR2 FYNNEI come from the germline V gene. This CDR3 has 13 amino acids. CDR3 sequence: CASSVSMNTEAFF. The CDR3 bases are TGTGCCAGCAGTGTTTCTATGAACACTGAAGCTTTCTTT.

This chain links TRBV2 with TRBJ2-7; 11 bases agree with TRBD1. The V and J ends lost 11 bases and 2 bases, in that order; junction bases with no gene match: 5. Germline-derived CDR1 and CDR2 are SNHLY and FYNNEI. The CDR3 covers 13 residues. The CDR3 DNA reads TGTGCCGTCCCGGGACAGGGGGCCTACGAGCAGTACTTC. It specifies CAVPGQGAYEQYF. The whole variable domain, remainder taken from reference TRBV2 and TRBJ2-7, is EPEVTQTPSHQVTQMGQEVILRCVPISNHLYFYWYRQILGQKVEFLVSFYNNEISEKSEIFDDQFSVERPDGSNFTLKIRSTKLEDSAMYFCAVPGQGAYEQYFGPGTRLTVT.

The rearrangement links TRBV19 to TRBJ1-4, with 8 nucleotides matching TRBD1. CDR3 length: 14 amino acids. The germline V gene has CDR1 LNHDA and CDR2 SQIVND (reference sequence). The V segment lost 7 bases and the J segment 7 bases; nucleotides outside the gene matches: 8. Written as DNA, the CDR3 is TGTGCCAGTAACAGGACAGGGTCTTGTGAAAAACTGTTTTTT. It codes for CASNRTGSCEKLFF.

The CDR3 DNA follows: TGTGCCAGCAGCTTGGTAGGACAGGGCAGACGGACTTTGAACGAGCAGTACTTC. Protein: CASSLVGQGRRTLNEQYF. The V and J genes are TRBV5-6 and TRBJ2-7; 8 bases are a match to TRBD1. Per germline, CDR1 SGHDT and CDR2 YYEEEE. The CDR3 spans 18 residues. Trimming cost V 0 bases and J 5 bases; bases outside gene matches: 16.

V gene TRBV12-5 combines with J gene TRBJ2-1; 8 nucleotides match TRBD2. Trimming removed 4 bases from V and 5 bases from J; junction bases left unmatched: 4. There are 14 residues in the CDR3. The germline V gene has CDR1 LGHNT and CDR2 FRNRAP. In DNA form, the CDR3 reads TGTGCTAGTGGTTCCGGGACTAGTGACAATGAGCAGTTCTTC. Protein sequence: CASGSGTSDNEQFF.

This chain links TRBV7-9 with TRBJ2-7, with D possibly TRBD2 on 6 matching bases. The CDR3 sequence is 13 residues long. V was shortened by 6 bases and J by 3 bases, with 12 bases between the two germline ends. The germline V gene has CDR1 SEHNR and CDR2 FQNEAQ (reference sequence). CDR3 in DNA: TGTGCCAGCAGATCCCTGGGGGGCTACGAGCAGTACTTC. Translating it yields CASRSLGGYEQYF.

The chain uses TRBV19 and TRBJ1-1; D uncertain. The CDR3 sequence is 12 residues long. The germline gives CDR1 LNHDA, CDR2 SQIVND (reference sequence). The V and J ends lost 5 bases and 1 base respectively, with 5 bases between them. This CDR3 reads CASSPENTEAFF. CDR3 coding DNA: TGTGCCAGTAGTCCAGAGAACACTGAAGCTTTCTTT.

This clone was counted only a few times. V and J are TRBV30 and TRBJ2-7; tentatively, D is TRBD2 (6 bases). Germline CDR1 is GTSNPN and CDR2 is SVGIG (reference sequence). V lost 2 bases to trimming and J lost 5 bases, with 16 bases between them. The CDR3 has 14 amino acids. CDR3 bases: TGTGCCTGGAGTTGGGGTGGCGGGACTCACGAGCAGTACTTC. Translation: CAWSWGGGTHEQYF.

This chain uses TRBV19 with TRBJ1-1; TRBD1 matches at 8 bases. Per the germline V gene, CDR1 is LNHDA and CDR2 is SQIVND (reference sequence). V was pared by 3 bases and J by 0 bases, with 6 bases of the junction left unmatched. The CDR3 covers 16 residues. CDR3 amino acids: CASSIRTGGMNTEAFF. CDR3 coding DNA: TGTGCCAGTAGTATCCGAACAGGGGGAATGAACACTGAAGCTTTCTTT.

The V and J genes are TRBV12-3 or TRBV12-4 and TRBJ2-2; D gene ambiguous. The CDR3 is made up of 13 amino acids. Trimming stripped 1 base from V and 8 bases from J, with 8 bases between. The CDR3 sequence is CASSLVAGGELFF. The CDR3 coding sequence is TGTGCCAGCAGTTTAGTAGCTGGGGGGGAGCTGTTTTTT.